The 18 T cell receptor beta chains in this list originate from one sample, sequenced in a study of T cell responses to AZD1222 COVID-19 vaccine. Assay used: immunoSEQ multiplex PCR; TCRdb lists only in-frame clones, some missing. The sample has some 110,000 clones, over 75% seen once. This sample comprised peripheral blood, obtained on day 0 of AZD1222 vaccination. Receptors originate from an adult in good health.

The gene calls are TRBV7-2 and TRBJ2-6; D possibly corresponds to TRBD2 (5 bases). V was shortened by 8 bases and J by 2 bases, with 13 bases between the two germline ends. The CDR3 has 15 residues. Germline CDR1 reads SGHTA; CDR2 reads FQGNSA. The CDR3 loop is CASPPDGTGANVLTF. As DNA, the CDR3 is TGTGCCAGCCCCCCGGACGGGACTGGGGCCAACGTCCTGACTTTC.

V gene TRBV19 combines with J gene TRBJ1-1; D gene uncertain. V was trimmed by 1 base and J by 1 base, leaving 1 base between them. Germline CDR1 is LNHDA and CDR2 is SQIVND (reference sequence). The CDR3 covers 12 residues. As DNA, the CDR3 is TGTGCCAGTAGTATAGGGAACACTGAAGCTTTCTTT. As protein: CASSIGNTEAFF. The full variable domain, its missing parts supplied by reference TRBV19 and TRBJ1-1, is DGGITQSPKYLFRKEGQNVTLSCEQNLNHDAMYWYRQDPGQGLRLIYYSQIVNDFQKGDIAEGYSVSREKKESFPLTVTSAQKNPTAFYLCASSIGNTEAFFGQGTRLTVV.

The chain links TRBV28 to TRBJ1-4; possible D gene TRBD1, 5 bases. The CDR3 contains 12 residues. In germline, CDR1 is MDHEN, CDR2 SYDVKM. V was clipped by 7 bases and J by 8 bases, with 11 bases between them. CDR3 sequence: CASKGEREKLFF. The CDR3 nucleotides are TGTGCCAGCAAAGGGGAGCGAGAAAAACTGTTTTTT.

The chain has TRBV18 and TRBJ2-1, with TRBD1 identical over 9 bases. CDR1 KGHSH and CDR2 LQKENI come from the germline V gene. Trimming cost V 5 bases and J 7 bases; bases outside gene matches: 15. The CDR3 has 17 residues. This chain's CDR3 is CASSFLTGTGKVNEQFF. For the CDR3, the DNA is TGTGCCAGCTCATTTTTAACCGGGACAGGGAAGGTAAATGAGCAGTTCTTC.

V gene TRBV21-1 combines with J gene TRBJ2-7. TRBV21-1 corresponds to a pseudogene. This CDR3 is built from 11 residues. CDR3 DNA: TGTGCCAGCAGCTCGCATACCGCAAGGGCCTTC. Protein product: CASSSHTARAF.

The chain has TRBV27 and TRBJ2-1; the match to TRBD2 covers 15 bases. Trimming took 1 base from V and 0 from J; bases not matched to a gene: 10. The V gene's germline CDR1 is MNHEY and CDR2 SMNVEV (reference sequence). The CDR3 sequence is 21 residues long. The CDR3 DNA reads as TGTGCCAGCAGTTTATTCGACGGACTAGCGGGGGGGTCTAGCTCCTACAATGAGCAGTTCTTC. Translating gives CASSLFDGLAGGSSSYNEQFF.

CDR3 nucleotide sequence: TGTGCCACCAGTGCCAGACTAGCGGGAGTTTGGGAGCAGTTCTTC. This codes for CATSARLAGVWEQFF. V is TRBV24-1 and J is TRBJ2-1; 12 bases match TRBD2. J was trimmed by 10 bases and V by 5 bases; bases with no gene match: 8. Germline V CDR1 and CDR2: KGHDR, SFDVKD. There are 15 residues in the CDR3.

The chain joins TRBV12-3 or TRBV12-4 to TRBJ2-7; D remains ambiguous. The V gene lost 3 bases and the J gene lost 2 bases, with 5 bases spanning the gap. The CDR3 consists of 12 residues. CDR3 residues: CASSFGAYEQYF. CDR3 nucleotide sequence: TGTGCCAGCAGTTTCGGCGCCTACGAGCAGTACTTC.

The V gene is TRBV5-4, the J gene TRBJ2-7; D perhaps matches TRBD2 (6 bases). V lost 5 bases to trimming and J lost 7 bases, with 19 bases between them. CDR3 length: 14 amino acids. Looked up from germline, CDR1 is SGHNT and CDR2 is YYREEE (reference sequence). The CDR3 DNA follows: TGTGCCAGCAGGCGGAGCGGGCCTCTGATGGAGCAGTACTTC. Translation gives CASRRSGPLMEQYF.

This CDR3 is CASSEQIIGGNQPQHF. DNA of the CDR3: TGTGCCAGCAGTGAACAGATCATCGGGGGCAATCAGCCCCAGCATTTT. The chain is built from TRBV6-1 and TRBJ1-5; unclear D gene. This CDR3 contains 16 residues. Trimming shortened V by 2 bases and J by 2 bases, and 13 bases separated the two germline ends. CDR1 is MNHNS and CDR2 is SASEGT in the germline V gene.

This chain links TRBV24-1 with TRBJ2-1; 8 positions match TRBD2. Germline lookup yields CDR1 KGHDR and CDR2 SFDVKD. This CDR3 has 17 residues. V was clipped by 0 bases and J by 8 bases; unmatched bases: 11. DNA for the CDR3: TGTGCCACCAGTGATTTGGGATTGGCGGGAGGTAGGGATGAGCAGTTCTTC. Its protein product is CATSDLGLAGGRDEQFF.

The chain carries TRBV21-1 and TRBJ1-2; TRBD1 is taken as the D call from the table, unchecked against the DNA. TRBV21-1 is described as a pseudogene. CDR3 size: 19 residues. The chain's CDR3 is CASRLRTGDKLDLWRSYTF. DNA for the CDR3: TGTGCCAGCAGGCTCCGGACAGGAGATAAATTAGATCTATGGCGGAGCTACACCTTC.

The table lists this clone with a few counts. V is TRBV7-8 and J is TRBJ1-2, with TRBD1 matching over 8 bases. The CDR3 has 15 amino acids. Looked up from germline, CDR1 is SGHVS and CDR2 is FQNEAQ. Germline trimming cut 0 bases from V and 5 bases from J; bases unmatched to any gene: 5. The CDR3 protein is CASSLAARGLYGYTF. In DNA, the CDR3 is TGTGCCAGCAGCTTAGCGGCCAGGGGGCTGTATGGCTACACCTTC.

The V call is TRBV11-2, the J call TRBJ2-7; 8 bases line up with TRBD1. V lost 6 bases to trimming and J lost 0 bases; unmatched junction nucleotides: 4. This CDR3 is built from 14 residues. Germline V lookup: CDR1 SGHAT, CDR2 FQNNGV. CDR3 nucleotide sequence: TGTGCCAGCAGGCCGGACAGGGCCTCCTACGAGCAGTACTTC. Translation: CASRPDRASYEQYF. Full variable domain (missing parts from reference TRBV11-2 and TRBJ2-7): EAGVAQSPRYKIIEKRQSVAFWCNPISGHATLYWYQQILGQGPKLLIQFQNNGVVDDSQLPKDRFSAERLKGVDSTLKIQPAKLEDSAVYLCASRPDRASYEQYFGPGTRLTVT.

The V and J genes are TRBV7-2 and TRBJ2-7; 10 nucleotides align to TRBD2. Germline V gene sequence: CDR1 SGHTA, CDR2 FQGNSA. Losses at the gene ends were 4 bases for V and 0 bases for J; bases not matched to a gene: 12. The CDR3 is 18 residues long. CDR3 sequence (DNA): TGTGCCAGCAGCTCACCCGAGAGACTAGCGGGTTTCTCCTACGAGCAGTACTTC. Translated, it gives CASSSPERLAGFSYEQYF. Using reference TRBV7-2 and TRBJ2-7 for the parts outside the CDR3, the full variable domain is GAGVSQSPSNKVTEKGKDVELRCDPISGHTALYWYRQSLGQGLEFLIYFQGNSAPDKSGLPSDRFSAERTGGSVSTLTIQRTQQEDSAVYLCASSSPERLAGFSYEQYFGPGTRLTVT.

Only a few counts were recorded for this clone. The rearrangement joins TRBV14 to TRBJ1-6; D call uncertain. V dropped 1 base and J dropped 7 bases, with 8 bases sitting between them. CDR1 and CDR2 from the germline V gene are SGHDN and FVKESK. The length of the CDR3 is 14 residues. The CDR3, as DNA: TGTGCCAGCAGCCAAGGACGGCTCAATTCACCCCTCCACTTT. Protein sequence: CASSQGRLNSPLHF.

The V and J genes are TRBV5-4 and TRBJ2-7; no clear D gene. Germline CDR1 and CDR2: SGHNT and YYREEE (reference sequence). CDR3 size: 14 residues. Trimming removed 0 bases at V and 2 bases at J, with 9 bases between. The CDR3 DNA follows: TGTGCCAGCAGCTTGGCCGGCAGTCCCTACGAGCAGTACTTC. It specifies CASSLAGSPYEQYF.

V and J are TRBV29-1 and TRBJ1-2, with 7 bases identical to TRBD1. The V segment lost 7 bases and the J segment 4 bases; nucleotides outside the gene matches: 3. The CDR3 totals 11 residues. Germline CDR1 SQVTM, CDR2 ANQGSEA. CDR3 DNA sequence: TGCAGCGGGCGGGACAGCTATGGCTACACCTTC. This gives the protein CSGRDSYGYTF.